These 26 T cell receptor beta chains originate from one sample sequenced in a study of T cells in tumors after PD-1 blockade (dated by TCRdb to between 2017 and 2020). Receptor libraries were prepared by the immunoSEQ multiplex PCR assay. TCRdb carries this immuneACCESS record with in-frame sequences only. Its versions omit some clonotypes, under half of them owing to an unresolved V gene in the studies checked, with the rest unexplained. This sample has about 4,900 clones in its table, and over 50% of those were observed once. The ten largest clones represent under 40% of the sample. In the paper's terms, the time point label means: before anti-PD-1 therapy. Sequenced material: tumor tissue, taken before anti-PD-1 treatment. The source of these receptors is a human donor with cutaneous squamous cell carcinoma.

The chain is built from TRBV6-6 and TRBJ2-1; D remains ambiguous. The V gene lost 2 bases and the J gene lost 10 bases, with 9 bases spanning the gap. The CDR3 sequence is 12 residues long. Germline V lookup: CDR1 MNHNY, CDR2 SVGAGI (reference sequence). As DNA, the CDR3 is TGTGCCAGCAGTTACGATTGGTCAGAGCAGTTCTTC. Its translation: CASSYDWSEQFF.

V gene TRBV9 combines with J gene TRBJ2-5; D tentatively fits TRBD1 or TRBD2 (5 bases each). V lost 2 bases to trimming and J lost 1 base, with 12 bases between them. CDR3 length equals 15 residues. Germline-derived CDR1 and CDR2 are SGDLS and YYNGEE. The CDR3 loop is CASSVDRGGQETQYF. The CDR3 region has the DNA TGTGCCAGCAGCGTGGATCGTGGGGGCCAAGAGACCCAGTACTTC. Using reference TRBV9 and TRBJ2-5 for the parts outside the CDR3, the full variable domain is DSGVTQTPKHLITATGQRVTLRCSPRSGDLSVYWYQQSLDQGLQFLIQYYNGEERAKGNILERFSAQQFPDLHSELNLSSLELGDSALYFCASSVDRGGQETQYFGPGTRLLVL.

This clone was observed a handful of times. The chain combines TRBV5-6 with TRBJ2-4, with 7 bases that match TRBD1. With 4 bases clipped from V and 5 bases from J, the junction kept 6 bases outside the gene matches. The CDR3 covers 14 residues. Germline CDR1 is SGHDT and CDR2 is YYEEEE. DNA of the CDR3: TGTGCCAGCAGCCCGACAGGGCTCCAAAACATTCAGTACTTC. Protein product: CASSPTGLQNIQYF. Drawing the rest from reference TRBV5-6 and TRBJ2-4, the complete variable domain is DAGVTQSPTHLIKTRGQQVTLRCSPKSGHDTVSWYQQALGQGPQFIFQYYEEEERQRGNFPDRFSGHQFPNYSSELNVNALLLGDSALYLCASSPTGLQNIQYFGAGTRLSVL.

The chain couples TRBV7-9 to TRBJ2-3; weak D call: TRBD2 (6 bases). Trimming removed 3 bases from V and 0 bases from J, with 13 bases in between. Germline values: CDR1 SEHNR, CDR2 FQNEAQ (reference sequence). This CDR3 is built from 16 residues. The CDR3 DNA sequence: TGTGCCAGCAGCTTCTCCGGGGGATTCAGCACAGATACGCAGTATTTT. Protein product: CASSFSGGFSTDTQYF. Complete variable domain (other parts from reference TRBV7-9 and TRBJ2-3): DTGVSQNPRHKITKRGQNVTFRCDPISEHNRLYWYRQTLGQGPEFLTYFQNEAQLEKSRLLSDRFSAERPKGSFSTLEIQRTEQGDSAMYLCASSFSGGFSTDTQYFGPGTRLTVL.

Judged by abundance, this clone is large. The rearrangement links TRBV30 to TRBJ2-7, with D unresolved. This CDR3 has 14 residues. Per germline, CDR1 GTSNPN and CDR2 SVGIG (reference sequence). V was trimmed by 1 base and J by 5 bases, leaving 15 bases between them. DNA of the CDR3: TGTGCCTGGAGTGAGGGCTCCCTCCGCAACGAGCAGTACTTC. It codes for CAWSEGSLRNEQYF.

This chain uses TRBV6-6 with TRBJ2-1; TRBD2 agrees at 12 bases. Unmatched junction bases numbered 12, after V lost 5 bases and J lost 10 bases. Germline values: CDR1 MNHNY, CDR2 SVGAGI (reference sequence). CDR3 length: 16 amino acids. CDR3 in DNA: TGTGCCAGCAGTCCCCCGACTAGCGGGGGCCGGGGGGAGCAGTTCTTC. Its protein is CASSPPTSGGRGEQFF.

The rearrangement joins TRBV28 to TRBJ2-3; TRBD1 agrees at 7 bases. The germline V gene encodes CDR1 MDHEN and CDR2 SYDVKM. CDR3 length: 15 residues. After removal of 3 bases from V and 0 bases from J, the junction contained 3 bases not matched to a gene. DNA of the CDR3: TGTGCCAGCAGTTTTCGGACAGGAAGCACAGATACGCAGTATTTT. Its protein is CASSFRTGSTDTQYF. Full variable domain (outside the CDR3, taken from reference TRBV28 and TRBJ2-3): DVKVTQSSRYLVKRTGEKVFLECVQDMDHENMFWYRQDPGLGLRLIYFSYDVKMKEKGDIPEGYSVSREKKERFSLILESASTNQTSMYLCASSFRTGSTDTQYFGPGTRLTVL.

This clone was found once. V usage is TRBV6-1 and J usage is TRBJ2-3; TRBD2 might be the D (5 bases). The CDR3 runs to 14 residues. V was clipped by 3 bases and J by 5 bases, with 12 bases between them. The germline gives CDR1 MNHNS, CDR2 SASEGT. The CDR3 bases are TGTGCCAGCAGTGACACTAGTCTTGAAGATACGCAGTATTTT. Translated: CASSDTSLEDTQYF.

The CDR3 sequence: CASASDYGGNQPQHF. The DNA of the CDR3 is TGTGCCAGCGCGTCGGATTATGGCGGCAATCAGCCCCAGCATTTT. The chain couples TRBV7-2 to TRBJ1-5; D call uncertain. Germline V gives CDR1 SGHTA, CDR2 FQGNSA. V was clipped by 8 bases and J by 2 bases, with 16 bases between them. The CDR3 loop spans 15 amino acids.

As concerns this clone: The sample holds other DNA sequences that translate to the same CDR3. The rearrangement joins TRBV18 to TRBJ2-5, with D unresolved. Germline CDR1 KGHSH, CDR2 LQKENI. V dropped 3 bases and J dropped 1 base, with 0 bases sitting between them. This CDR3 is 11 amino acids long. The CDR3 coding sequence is TGTGCCAGCTCACCCCAAGAGACCCAGTACTTC. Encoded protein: CASSPQETQYF.

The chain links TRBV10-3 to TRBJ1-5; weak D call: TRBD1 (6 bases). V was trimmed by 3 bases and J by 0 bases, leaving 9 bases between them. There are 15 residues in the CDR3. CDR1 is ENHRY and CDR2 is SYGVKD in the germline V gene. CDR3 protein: CAISEGGLSNQPQHF. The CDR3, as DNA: TGTGCCATCAGTGAAGGGGGACTTAGCAATCAGCCCCAGCATTTT.

As DNA, the CDR3 is TGTGCTAGTGGTCCCCCGGGTGGCGAGCAGTACTTC. It specifies CASGPPGGEQYF. The chain recombines TRBV12-5 with TRBJ2-7, with D unclear. V lost 5 bases and J 6 bases, leaving 11 bases between the germline ends. The CDR3 has 12 amino acids. CDR1 and CDR2 (germline): LGHNT, FRNRAP.

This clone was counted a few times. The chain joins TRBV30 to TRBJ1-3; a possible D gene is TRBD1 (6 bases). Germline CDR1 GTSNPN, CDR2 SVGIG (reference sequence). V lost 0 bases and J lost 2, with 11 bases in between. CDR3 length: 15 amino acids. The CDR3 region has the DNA TGTGCCTGGAGTGTACTGTGGGGGCCTGGAAACACCATATATTTT. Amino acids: CAWSVLWGPGNTIYF. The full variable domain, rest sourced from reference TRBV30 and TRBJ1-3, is SQTIHQWPATLVQPVGSPLSLECTVEGTSNPNLYWYRQAAGRGLQLLFYSVGIGQISSEVPQNLSASRPQDRQFILSSKKLLLSDSGFYLCAWSVLWGPGNTIYFGEGSWLTVV.

The CDR3 DNA reads TGTGCCAGCAGCGTCGAAACGGGGGGGTCAGAGACCCAGTACTTC. Its translation: CASSVETGGSETQYF. V and J are TRBV9 and TRBJ2-5; 8 bases are shared with TRBD2. This CDR3 contains 15 residues. Germline CDR1 is SGDLS and CDR2 is YYNGEE. The junction had 7 bases not matched to a gene; V was cut back by 2 bases and J by 4 bases.

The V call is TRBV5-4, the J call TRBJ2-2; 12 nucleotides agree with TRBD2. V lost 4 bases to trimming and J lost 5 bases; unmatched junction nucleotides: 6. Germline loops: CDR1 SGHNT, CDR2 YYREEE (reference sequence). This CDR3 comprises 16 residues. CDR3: CASSTGLAGKTGELFF. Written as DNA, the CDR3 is TGTGCCAGCAGCACTGGACTAGCGGGGAAGACCGGGGAGCTGTTTTTT.

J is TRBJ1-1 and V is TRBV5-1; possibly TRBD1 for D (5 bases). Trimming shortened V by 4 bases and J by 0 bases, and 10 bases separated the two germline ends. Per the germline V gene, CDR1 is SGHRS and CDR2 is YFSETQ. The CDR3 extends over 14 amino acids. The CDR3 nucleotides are TGCGCCAGCAGCCCGGGACCCATGAACACTGAAGCTTTCTTT. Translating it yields CASSPGPMNTEAFF.

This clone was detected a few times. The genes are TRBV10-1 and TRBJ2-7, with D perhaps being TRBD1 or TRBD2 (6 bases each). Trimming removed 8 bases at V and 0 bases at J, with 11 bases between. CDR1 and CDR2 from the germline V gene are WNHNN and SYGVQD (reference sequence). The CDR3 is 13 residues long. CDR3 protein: CASPGAHSYEQYF. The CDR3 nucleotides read TGCGCCAGCCCGGGGGCACACTCCTACGAGCAGTACTTC.

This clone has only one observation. In DNA, the CDR3 is TGTGCCAGTAGAGGACAGATTGAAAACACTGAAGCTTTCTTT. It specifies CASRGQIENTEAFF. The chain joins TRBV19 to TRBJ1-1, with D possibly TRBD1 on 6 matching bases. Per germline, CDR1 LNHDA and CDR2 SQIVND (reference sequence). This CDR3 comprises 14 residues. V was cut by 6 bases and J by 2 bases, with 13 bases left in between.

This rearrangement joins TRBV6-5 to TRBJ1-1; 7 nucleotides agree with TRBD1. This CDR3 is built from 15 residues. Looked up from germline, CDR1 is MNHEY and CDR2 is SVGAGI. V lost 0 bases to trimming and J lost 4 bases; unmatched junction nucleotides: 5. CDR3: CASSYSTGLGTEAFF. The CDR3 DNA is TGTGCCAGCAGTTACTCGACAGGGTTGGGCACTGAAGCTTTCTTT.

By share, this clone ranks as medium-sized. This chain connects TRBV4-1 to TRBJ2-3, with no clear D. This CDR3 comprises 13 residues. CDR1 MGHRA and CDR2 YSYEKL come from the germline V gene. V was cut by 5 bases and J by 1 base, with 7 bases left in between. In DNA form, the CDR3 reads TGCGCCAGCAGCACCCAGGGCACAGATACGCAGTATTTT. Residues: CASSTQGTDTQYF.

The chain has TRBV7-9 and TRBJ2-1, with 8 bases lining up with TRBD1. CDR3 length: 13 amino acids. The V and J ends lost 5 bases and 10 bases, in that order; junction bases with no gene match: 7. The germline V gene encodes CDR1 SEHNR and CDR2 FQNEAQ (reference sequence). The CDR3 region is CASSRDRWGEQFF. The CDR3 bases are TGTGCCAGCAGCCGGGACAGGTGGGGAGAGCAGTTCTTC.

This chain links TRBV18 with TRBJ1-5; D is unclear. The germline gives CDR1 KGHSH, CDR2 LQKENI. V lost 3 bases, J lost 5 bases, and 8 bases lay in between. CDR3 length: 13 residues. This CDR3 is CASSPHTHQPQHF. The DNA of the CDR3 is TGTGCCAGCTCACCCCATACTCATCAGCCCCAGCATTTT.

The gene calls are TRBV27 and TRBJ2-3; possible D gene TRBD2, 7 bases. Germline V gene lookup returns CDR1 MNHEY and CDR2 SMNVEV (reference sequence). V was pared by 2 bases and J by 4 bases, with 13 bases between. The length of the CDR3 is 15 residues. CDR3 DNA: TGTGCCAGCAGTTTAACGGCGGGGGCCCCAGATACGCAGTATTTT. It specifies CASSLTAGAPDTQYF.

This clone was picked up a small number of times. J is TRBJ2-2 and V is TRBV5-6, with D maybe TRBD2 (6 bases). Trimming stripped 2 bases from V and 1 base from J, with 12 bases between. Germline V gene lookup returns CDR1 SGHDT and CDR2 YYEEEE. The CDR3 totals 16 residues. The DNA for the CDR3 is TGTGCCAGCAGCTTTGCATGGAGGGGGAACACCGGGGAGCTGTTTTTT. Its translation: CASSFAWRGNTGELFF.

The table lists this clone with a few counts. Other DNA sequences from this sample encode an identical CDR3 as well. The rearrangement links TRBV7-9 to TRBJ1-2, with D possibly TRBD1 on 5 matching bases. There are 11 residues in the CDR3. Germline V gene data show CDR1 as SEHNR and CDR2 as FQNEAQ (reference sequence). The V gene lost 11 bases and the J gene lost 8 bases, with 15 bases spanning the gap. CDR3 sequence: CASSRALGYTF. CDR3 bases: TGTGCCTCCTCCAGGGCATTAGGCTACACCTTC.

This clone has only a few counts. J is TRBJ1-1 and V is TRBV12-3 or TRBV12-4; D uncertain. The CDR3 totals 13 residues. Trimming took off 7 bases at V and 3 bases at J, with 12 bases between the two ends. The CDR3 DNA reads TGTGCCAGCACCAAGTGGCTGGACACTGAAGCTTTCTTT. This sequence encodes CASTKWLDTEAFF.